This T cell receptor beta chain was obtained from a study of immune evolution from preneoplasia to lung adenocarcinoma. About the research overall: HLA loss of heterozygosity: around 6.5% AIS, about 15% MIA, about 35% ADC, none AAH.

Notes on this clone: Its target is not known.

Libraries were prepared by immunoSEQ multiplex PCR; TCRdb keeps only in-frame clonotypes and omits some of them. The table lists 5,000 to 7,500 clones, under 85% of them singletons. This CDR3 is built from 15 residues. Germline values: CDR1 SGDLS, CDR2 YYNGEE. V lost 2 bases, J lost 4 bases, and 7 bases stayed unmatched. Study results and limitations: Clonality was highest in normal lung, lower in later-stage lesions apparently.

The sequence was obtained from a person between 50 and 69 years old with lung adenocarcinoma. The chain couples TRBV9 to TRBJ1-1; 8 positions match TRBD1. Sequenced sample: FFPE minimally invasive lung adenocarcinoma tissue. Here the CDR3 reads CASSVSGGESTEAFF. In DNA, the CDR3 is TGTGCCAGCAGCGTGTCAGGGGGCGAGAGCACTGAAGCTTTCTTT.